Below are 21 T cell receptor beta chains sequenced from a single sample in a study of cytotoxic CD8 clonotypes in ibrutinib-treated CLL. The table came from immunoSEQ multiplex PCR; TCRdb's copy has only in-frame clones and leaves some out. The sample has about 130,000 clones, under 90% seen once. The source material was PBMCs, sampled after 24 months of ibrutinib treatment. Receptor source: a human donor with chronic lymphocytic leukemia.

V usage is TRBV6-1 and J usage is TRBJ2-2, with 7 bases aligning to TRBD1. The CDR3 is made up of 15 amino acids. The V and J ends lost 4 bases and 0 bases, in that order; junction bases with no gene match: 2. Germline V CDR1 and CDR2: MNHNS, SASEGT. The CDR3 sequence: CASSAGTANTGELFF. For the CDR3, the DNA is TGTGCCAGCAGTGCCGGGACAGCGAACACCGGGGAGCTGTTTTTT.

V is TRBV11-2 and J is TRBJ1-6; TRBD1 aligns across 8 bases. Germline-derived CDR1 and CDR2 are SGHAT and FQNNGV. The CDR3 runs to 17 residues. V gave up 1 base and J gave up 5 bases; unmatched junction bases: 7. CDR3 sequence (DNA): TGTGCCAGCAGCTTAGTTGGGCAGGGGGCCAATAATTCACCCCTCCACTTT. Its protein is CASSLVGQGANNSPLHF.

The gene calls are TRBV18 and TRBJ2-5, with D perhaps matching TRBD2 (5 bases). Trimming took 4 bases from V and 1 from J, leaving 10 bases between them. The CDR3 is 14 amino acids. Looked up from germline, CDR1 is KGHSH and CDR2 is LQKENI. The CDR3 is CASSLLEVQETQYF. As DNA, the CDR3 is TGTGCCAGCTCACTACTAGAGGTCCAAGAGACCCAGTACTTC.

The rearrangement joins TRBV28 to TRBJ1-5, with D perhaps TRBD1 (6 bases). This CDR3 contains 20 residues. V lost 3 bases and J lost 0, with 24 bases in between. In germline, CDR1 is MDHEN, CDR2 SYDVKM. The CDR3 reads CASSLPNTGRGPYSNQPQHF. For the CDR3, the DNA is TGTGCCAGCAGTTTGCCAAACACAGGGCGAGGGCCTTATAGCAATCAGCCCCAGCATTTT. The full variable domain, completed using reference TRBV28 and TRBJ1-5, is DVKVTQSSRYLVKRTGEKVFLECVQDMDHENMFWYRQDPGLGLRLIYFSYDVKMKEKGDIPEGYSVSREKKERFSLILESASTNQTSMYLCASSLPNTGRGPYSNQPQHFGDGTRLSIL.

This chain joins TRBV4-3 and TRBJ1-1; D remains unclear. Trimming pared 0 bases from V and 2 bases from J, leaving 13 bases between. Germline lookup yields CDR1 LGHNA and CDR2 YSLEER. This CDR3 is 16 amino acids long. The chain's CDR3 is CASSQDLTEGNTEAFF. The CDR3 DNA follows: TGCGCCAGCAGCCAAGATCTTACAGAGGGCAACACTGAAGCTTTCTTT.

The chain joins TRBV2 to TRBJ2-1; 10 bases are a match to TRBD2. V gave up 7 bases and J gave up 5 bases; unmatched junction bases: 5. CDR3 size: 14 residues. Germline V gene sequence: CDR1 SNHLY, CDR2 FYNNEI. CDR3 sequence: CASMSGGANNEQFF. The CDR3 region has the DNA TGTGCCAGCATGAGCGGGGGGGCAAACAATGAGCAGTTCTTC.

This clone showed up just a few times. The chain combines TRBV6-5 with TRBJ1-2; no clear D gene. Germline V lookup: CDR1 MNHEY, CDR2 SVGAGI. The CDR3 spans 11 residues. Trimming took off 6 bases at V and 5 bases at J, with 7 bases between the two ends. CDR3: CASSGSYGYTF. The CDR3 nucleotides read TGTGCCAGCAGCGGCTCATATGGCTACACCTTC.

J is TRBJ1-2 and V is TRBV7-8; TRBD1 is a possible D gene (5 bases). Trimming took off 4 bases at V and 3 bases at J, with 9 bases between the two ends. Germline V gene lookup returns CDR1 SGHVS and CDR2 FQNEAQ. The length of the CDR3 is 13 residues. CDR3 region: CASSSSRDYGYTF. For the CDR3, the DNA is TGTGCCAGCAGCTCATCCAGGGACTATGGCTACACCTTC.

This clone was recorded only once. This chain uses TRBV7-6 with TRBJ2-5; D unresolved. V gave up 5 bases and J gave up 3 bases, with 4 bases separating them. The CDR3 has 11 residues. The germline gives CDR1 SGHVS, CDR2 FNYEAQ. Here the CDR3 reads CASSRKETQYF. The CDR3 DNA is TGTGCCAGCAGCCGAAAAGAGACCCAGTACTTC.

The CDR3 DNA reads TGTGCCAGCTCCGACGGGTACTCCTACAATGAGCAGTTCTTC. It is translated as CASSDGYSYNEQFF. This chain uses TRBV6-5 with TRBJ2-1; D gene unclear. This CDR3 region has 14 residues. Trimming removed 8 bases at V and 0 bases at J, with 11 bases between. From germline, CDR1 is MNHEY and CDR2 SVGAGI.

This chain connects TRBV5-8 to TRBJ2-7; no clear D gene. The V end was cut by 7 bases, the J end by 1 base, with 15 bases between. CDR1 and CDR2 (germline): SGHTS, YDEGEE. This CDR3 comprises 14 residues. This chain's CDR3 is CASQRSRSSYEQYF. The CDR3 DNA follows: TGTGCCAGCCAACGTTCACGGAGTTCCTACGAGCAGTACTTC.

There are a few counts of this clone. Written as DNA, the CDR3 is TGCGCCAGGCGGGACAGAAAGAACACCGGGGAGCTGTTTTTT. Protein: CARRDRKNTGELFF. The rearrangement links TRBV10-1 to TRBJ2-2; possibly TRBD1 for D (7 bases). V was trimmed by 9 bases and J by 1 base, leaving 12 bases between them. Germline V CDR1 and CDR2: WNHNN, SYGVQD (reference sequence). CDR3 size: 14 residues.

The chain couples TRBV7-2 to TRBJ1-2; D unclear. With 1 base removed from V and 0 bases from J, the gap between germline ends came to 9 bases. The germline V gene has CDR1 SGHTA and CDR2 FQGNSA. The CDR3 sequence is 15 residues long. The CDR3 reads CASSLVSGANYGYTF. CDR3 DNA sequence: TGTGCCAGCAGCTTAGTTTCGGGCGCTAACTATGGCTACACCTTC.

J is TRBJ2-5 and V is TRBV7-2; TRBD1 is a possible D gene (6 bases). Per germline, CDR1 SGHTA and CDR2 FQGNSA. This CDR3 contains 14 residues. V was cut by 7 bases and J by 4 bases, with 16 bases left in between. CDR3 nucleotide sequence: TGTGCCAGCAAACAGGACCAGGGGCGAGAGACCCAGTACTTC. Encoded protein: CASKQDQGRETQYF.

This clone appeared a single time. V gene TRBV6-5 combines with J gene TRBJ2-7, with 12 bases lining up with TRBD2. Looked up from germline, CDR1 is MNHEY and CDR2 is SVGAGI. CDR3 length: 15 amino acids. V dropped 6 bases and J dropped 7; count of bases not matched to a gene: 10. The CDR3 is CASRDEASGGVEQYF. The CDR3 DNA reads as TGTGCCAGCAGGGACGAGGCTAGCGGGGGGGTAGAGCAGTACTTC.

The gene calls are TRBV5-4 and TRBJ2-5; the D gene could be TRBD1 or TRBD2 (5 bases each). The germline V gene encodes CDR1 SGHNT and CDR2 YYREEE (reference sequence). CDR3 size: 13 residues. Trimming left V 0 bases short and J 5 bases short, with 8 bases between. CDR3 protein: CASSLAGLETQYF. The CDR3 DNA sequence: TGTGCCAGCAGCTTGGCGGGGCTGGAGACCCAGTACTTC.

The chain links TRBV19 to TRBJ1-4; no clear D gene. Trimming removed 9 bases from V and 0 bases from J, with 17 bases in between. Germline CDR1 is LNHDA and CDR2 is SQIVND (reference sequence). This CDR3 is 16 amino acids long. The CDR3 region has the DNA TGTGCCAGCGCCCCGAGAAACAGTGCAACTAATGAAAAACTGTTTTTT. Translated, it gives CASAPRNSATNEKLFF.

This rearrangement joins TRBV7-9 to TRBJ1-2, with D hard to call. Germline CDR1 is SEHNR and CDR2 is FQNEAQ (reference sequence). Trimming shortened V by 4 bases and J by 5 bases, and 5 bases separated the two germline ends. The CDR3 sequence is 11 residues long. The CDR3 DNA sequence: TGTGCCAGCAGCTGGGGATATGGCTACACCTTC. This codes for CASSWGYGYTF.

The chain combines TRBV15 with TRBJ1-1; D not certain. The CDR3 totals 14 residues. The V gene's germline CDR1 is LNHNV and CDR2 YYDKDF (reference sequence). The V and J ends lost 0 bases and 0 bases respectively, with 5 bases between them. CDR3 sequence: CATSRDKMNTEAFF. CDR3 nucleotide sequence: TGTGCCACCAGCAGAGATAAAATGAACACTGAAGCTTTCTTT. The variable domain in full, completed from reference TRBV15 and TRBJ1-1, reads DAMVIQNPRYQVTQFGKPVTLSCSQTLNHNVMYWYQQKSSQAPKLLFHYYDKDFNNEADTPDNFQSRRPNTSFCFLDIRSPGLGDTAMYLCATSRDKMNTEAFFGQGTRLTVV.

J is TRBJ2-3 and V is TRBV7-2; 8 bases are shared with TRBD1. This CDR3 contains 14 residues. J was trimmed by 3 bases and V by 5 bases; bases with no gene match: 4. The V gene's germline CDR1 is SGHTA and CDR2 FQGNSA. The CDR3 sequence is CASSQRQGTDTQYF. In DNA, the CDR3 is TGTGCCAGCAGCCAGAGACAGGGGACAGATACGCAGTATTTT.

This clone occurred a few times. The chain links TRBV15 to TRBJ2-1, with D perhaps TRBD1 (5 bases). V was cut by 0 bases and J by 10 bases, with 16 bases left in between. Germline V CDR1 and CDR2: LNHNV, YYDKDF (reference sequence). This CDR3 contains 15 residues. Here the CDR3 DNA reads TGTGCCACCAGCAGAGATAGGACATCTGGCCGGGAGCAGTTCTTC. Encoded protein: CATSRDRTSGREQFF.